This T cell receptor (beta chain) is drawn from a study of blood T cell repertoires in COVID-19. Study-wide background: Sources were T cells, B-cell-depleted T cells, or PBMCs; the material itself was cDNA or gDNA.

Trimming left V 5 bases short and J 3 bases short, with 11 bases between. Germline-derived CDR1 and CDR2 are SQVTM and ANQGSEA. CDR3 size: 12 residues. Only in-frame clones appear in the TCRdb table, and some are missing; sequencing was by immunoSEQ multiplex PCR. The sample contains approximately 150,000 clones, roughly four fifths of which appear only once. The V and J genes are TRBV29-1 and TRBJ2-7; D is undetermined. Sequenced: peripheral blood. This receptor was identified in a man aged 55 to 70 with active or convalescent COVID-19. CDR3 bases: TGCAGCGTTCTCGCCGGTTACTACGAGCAGTACTTC. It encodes CSVLAGYYEQYF.